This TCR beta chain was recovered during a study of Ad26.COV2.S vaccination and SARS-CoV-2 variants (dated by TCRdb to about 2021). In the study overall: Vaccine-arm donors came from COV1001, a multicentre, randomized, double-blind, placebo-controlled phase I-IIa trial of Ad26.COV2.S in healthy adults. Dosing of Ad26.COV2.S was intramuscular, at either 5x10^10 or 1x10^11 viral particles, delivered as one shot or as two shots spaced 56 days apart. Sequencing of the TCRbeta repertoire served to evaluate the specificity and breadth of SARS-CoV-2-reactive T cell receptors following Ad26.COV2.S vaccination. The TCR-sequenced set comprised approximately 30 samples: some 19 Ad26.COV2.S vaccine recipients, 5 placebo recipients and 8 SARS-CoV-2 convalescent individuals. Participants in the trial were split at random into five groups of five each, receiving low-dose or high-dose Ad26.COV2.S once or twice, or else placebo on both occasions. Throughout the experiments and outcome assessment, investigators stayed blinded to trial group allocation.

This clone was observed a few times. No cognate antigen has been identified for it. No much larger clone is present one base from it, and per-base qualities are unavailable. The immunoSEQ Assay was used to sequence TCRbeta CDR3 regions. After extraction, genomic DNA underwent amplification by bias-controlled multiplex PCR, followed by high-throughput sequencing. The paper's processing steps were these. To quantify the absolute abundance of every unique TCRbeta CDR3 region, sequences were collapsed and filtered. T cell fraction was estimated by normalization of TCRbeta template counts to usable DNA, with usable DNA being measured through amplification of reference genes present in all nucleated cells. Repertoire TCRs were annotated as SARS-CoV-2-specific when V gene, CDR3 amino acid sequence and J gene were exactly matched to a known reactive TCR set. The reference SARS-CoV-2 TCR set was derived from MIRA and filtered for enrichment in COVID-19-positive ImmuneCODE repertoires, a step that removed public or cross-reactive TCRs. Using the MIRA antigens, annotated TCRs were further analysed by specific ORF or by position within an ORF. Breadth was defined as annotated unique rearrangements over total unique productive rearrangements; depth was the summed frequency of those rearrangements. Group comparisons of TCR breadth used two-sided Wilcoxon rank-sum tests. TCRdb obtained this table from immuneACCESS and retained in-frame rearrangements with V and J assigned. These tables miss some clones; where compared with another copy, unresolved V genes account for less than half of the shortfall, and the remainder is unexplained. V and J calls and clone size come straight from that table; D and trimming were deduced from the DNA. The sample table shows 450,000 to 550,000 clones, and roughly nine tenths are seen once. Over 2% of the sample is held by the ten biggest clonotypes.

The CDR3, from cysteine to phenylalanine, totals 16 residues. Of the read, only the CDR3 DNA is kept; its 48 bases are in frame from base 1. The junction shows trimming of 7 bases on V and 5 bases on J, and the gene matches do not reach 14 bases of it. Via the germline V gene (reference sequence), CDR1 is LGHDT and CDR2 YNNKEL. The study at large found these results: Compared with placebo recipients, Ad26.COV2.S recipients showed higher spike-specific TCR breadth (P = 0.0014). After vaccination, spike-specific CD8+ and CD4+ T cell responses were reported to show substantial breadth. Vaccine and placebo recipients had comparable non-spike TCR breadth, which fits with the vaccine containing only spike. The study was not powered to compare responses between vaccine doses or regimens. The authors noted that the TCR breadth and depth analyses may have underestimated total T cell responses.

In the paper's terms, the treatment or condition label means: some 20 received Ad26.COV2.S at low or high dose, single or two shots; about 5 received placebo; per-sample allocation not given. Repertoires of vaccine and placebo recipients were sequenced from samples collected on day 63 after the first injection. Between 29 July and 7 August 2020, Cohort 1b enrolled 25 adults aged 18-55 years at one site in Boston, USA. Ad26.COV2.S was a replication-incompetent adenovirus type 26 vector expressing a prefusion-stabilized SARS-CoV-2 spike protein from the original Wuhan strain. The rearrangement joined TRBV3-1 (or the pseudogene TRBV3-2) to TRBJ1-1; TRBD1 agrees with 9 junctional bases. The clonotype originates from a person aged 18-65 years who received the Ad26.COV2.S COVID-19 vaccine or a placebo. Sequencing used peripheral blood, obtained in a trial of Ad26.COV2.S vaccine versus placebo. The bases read TGTGCCAGCACCAGGACAGGGGCAAAGTATAGGACTGAAGCTTTCTTT. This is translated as CASTRTGAKYRTEAFF.